This entry is about one TCR beta chain. The data derive from a study of blood T cell repertoires in COVID-19. Exposed enrollees encountered a COVID-19 case at some point within 2 weeks before study entry. In the study's own analysis: Reference gene primer amplification gave nucleated cell count estimates. Generated by immunoSEQ multiplex PCR, the TCRdb table keeps only in-frame clones and is missing some. The DNA gave D and trimming, while V, J and clone size come from that table. The sample consists of over 200,000 clones, 88% of them appearing once. Looked up from germline, CDR1 is MDHEN and CDR2 is SYDVKM. Trimming pared 2 bases from V and 4 bases from J, leaving 24 bases between. CDR3 length: 19 amino acids.

The sequence was collected from a woman aged 25 to 39 who had been exposed to COVID-19. Sequenced: PBMCs or T cells enriched from blood (not recorded which). V is TRBV28 and J is TRBJ1-3; D is perhaps TRBD1 (6 bases). The CDR3 DNA follows: TGTGCCAGCAGTTTACTAGTCGGTGGAACAGGGAGCTTAGGAAACACCATATATTTT. The encoded protein is CASSLLVGGTGSLGNTIYF.